This TCR beta chain was captured in a study of brain T cells in children with intractable seizures. TCRdb keeps only in-frame clones here, not all; method: immunoSEQ multiplex PCR. The sample contains fewer than 150,000 clones, 85% to 95% of which appear only once. CDR1 and CDR2 (germline): SGHTA, FQGTGA. CDR3 size: 14 residues. Trimming pared 3 bases from V and 4 bases from J, leaving 13 bases between. This TCR was sampled from a boy in the first two years of life with hemimegalencephaly and intractable seizures. Material: peripheral blood, obtained at surgery. V and J are TRBV7-3 and TRBJ2-7; possible D gene TRBD2, 5 bases. The DNA of the CDR3 is TGTGCCAGCAGCTTGGGGAGTGGGAGTTACGAGCAGTACTTC. It is translated as CASSLGSGSYEQYF.